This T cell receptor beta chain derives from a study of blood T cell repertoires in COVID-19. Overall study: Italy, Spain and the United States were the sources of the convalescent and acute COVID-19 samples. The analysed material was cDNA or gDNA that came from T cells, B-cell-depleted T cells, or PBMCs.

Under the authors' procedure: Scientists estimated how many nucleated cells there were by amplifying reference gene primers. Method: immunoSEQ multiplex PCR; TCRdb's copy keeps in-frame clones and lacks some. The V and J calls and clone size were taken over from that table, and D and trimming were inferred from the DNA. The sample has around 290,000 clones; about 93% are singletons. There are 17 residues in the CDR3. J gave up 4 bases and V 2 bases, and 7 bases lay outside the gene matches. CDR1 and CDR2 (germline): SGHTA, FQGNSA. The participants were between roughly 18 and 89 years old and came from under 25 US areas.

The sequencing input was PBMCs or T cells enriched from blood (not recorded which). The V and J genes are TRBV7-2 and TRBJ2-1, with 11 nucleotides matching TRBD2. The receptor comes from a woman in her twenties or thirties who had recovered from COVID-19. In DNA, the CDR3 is TGTGCCAGCAGCTTATTTTCATCTAGCGGGAGGTACAATGAGCAGTTCTTC. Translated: CASSLFSSSGRYNEQFF.